The rows below give T cell receptor beta chains drawn from one sample of a study of blood T cell repertoires in COVID-19. Some clones are missing from TCRdb's copy, which holds only in-frame ones; the method was immunoSEQ multiplex PCR. The sample gives about 170,000 clones, roughly 70% of which show up once; around 3% is in the top ten. Sequenced input: peripheral blood. The receptors stem from a woman older than 75 with acute or convalescent COVID-19. The conserved cysteine and the conserved F or W are not part of the CDR3 here. The order of the fields is V gene, clone size, CDR3 protein. Only part of the rows carry a size: once, few, many, or a class if the clone is expanded.

>TRBV3-1/TRBV3-2|-
ASSLRLAGEGEQY
>TRBV5-1|-
ASSQIQGLAGLDTQY
>TRBV28|few
ASSTEGGGSVDTQY
>TRBV19|-
ASIGQANSYNEQF
>TRBV4-2|-
ASSQAFRTDNEQF
>TRBV7-9|few
ASSRQGRIYEQY
>TRBV29-1|-
SVEVNPAGGSYEQY
>TRBV18|-
ASSPNTAQMNTEAF
>TRBV11-2|-
ASSPGTVYGYT
>TRBV6-5|-
ASSYSTSVLNTEAF
>TRBV21-1|once
ASSAPGQIVFNQPQH
>TRBV28|-
ASSFPDRVGGYT
>TRBV6-6|few
ASSLTGTLGYT
>TRBV2|-
ASSVEIARTDTQY
>TRBV30|-
AWSLESQF